One and the same sample provided the 32 T cell receptor beta chains below, sequenced in a study of blood T cell repertoires in COVID-19. Generated by immunoSEQ multiplex PCR, the TCRdb table keeps only in-frame clones and is missing some. Among nearly 200,000 clones listed, about 86% were seen once. The specimen sequenced was peripheral blood. All receptors derive from a woman in her seventies with acute or convalescent COVID-19.

The gene calls are TRBV12-1 and TRBJ1-1; the D call of TRBD1 is as the table states it, not checked on the DNA. TRBV12-1 is a known pseudogene. This CDR3 is built from 12 residues. The CDR3 sequence is CASSFGTGVAFF. CDR3 coding DNA: TGTGCCAGCAGCTTTGGGACAGGGGTTGCTTTCTTT.

The chain recombines TRBV28 with TRBJ2-7, with 7 bases fitting TRBD1. The CDR3 consists of 14 residues. Germline V gene data show CDR1 as MDHEN and CDR2 as SYDVKM. Trimming cost V 1 base and J 5 bases; bases outside gene matches: 5. The CDR3, as DNA: TGTGCCAGCAGTTTATATAACAGGGGAGACGAGCAGTACTTC. This encodes CASSLYNRGDEQYF. Full variable domain (rest looked up from reference TRBV28 and TRBJ2-7): DVKVTQSSRYLVKRTGEKVFLECVQDMDHENMFWYRQDPGLGLRLIYFSYDVKMKEKGDIPEGYSVSREKKERFSLILESASTNQTSMYLCASSLYNRGDEQYFGPGTRLTVT.

V and J are TRBV28 and TRBJ1-2; no clear D. Germline assignment: CDR1 MDHEN and CDR2 SYDVKM. The germline V and J ends were trimmed by 6 bases and 5 bases, with 16 bases remaining between them. This CDR3 has 14 residues. CDR3 coding DNA: TGTGCCAGCAGCCTAGACCCGCAAAGATATGGCTACACCTTC. Amino acid sequence: CASSLDPQRYGYTF.

Here the CDR3 reads CASSFWTGVGNQPQHF. In DNA, the CDR3 is TGTGCCAGCAGCTTTTGGACAGGGGTAGGCAATCAGCCCCAGCATTTT. The chain couples TRBV5-6 to TRBJ1-5, with 9 nucleotides matching TRBD1. With 2 bases clipped from V and 2 bases from J, the junction kept 5 bases outside the gene matches. The CDR3 is 16 amino acids. Looked up from germline, CDR1 is SGHDT and CDR2 is YYEEEE.

This clone was picked up a small number of times. This chain links TRBV5-6 with TRBJ2-5, with 8 bases identical to TRBD2. CDR3 length: 15 amino acids. Germline V CDR1 and CDR2: SGHDT, YYEEEE. The J segment lost 5 bases and the V segment lost 6 bases, leaving 12 bases of the junction unmatched. The CDR3 nucleotides read TGTGCCAGCAATCCAACGGGACTAGTAACGGAGACCCAGTACTTC. Translating it yields CASNPTGLVTETQYF.

The chain uses TRBV2 and TRBJ1-1; D remains unclear. Per the germline V gene, CDR1 is SNHLY and CDR2 is FYNNEI. Trimming shortened V by 6 bases and J by 3 bases, and 14 bases separated the two germline ends. This CDR3 is built from 14 residues. CDR3 nucleotide sequence: TGTGCCAGCAGCCGGTCGGACGGGGACACTGAAGCTTTCTTT. Protein: CASSRSDGDTEAFF.

The chain has TRBV3-1 (or the pseudogene TRBV3-2) and TRBJ1-1, with D unclear. V lost 3 bases and J lost 1, with 9 bases in between. This CDR3 region has 14 residues. Germline loops: CDR1 LGHDT, CDR2 YNNKEL (reference sequence). Here the CDR3 reads CASSQTRKNTEAFF. The CDR3 nucleotides read TGTGCCAGCAGCCAGACACGGAAGAACACTGAAGCTTTCTTT.

This sequence joins TRBV4-1 and TRBJ1-5; D is unclear. The CDR3 is 16 residues long. CDR1 and CDR2 from the germline V gene are MGHRA and YSYEKL. Between the trimmed V and J ends, which lost 1 base and 5 bases, there was a span of 15 bases. In DNA form, the CDR3 reads TGCGCCAGCAGCCAAGGTGAGGGTTCTGGCGATCAGCCCCAGCATTTT. Translating gives CASSQGEGSGDQPQHF.

The chain combines TRBV5-1 with TRBJ2-7; a weak D match, TRBD1 (6 bases). The CDR3 sequence is 13 residues long. Germline-derived CDR1 and CDR2 are SGHRS and YFSETQ. Trimming removed 4 bases at V and 1 base at J, with 9 bases between. Here the CDR3 DNA reads TGCGCCAGCAGCATTACAGGGTCCTACGAGCAGTACTTC. Amino acids: CASSITGSYEQYF.

This clone was found once. The chain carries TRBV9 and TRBJ2-3; 7 bases align to TRBD2. V was clipped by 0 bases and J by 0 bases; unmatched bases: 4. Germline CDR1 and CDR2: SGDLS and YYNGEE. This CDR3 comprises 16 residues. Here the CDR3 reads CASSVGDSGSTDTQYF. The CDR3 DNA reads as TGTGCCAGCAGCGTAGGTGATAGCGGGAGCACAGATACGCAGTATTTT.

This clone was seen a single time. This sequence joins TRBV5-5 and TRBJ2-7; 8 bases map to TRBD1. CDR3 size: 15 residues. Germline V gene lookup returns CDR1 SGHKS and CDR2 YYEKEE (reference sequence). V dropped 4 bases and J dropped 1; count of bases not matched to a gene: 7. The DNA of the CDR3 is TGTGCCAGCAGCCAAGGGAGACAGGGGTCCTACGAGCAGTACTTC. Its translation: CASSQGRQGSYEQYF.

The rearrangement uses TRBV19 and TRBJ2-2, with TRBD1 matching 8 bases. V dropped 5 bases and J dropped 0; count of bases not matched to a gene: 11. This CDR3 spans 18 amino acids. The germline V gene encodes CDR1 LNHDA and CDR2 SQIVND (reference sequence). CDR3 in DNA: TGTGCCAGTAGTCCTCGACAGGGGTCCATTCCGAACACCGGGGAGCTGTTTTTT. Translating it yields CASSPRQGSIPNTGELFF.

V and J are TRBV9 and TRBJ2-1; 9 positions agree with TRBD2. Trimming took 0 bases from V and 6 from J; bases not matched to a gene: 10. CDR3 size: 17 residues. Germline V CDR1 and CDR2: SGDLS, YYNGEE. The CDR3 spells CASSVGLGGRGANEQFF. The CDR3 bases are TGTGCCAGCAGCGTAGGGCTTGGCGGGAGGGGAGCCAATGAGCAGTTCTTC.

The chain employs TRBV6-6 and TRBJ1-1; the match to TRBD1 covers 7 bases. The CDR3 covers 15 residues. The V segment lost 6 bases and the J segment 4 bases; nucleotides outside the gene matches: 11. Germline V gene lookup returns CDR1 MNHNY and CDR2 SVGAGI (reference sequence). CDR3 sequence reads: CASRWQQTGSTEAFF. The DNA of the CDR3 is TGTGCCAGCAGATGGCAACAGACAGGGAGCACTGAAGCTTTCTTT.

The J gene is TRBJ1-2, the V gene TRBV7-8; D may be TRBD1 (6 bases). The V end was cut by 5 bases, the J end by 2 bases, with 15 bases between. Germline-derived CDR1 and CDR2 are SGHVS and FQNEAQ. CDR3 length equals 15 residues. CDR3 in amino acids: CASSLRAGDNYGYTF. The CDR3 DNA reads as TGTGCCAGCAGCCTACGCGCAGGGGACAACTATGGCTACACCTTC.

The chain has TRBV24-1 and TRBJ2-2; D not resolved. V was trimmed by 6 bases and J by 7 bases, leaving 17 bases between them. CDR1 and CDR2 from the germline V gene are KGHDR and SFDVKD. This CDR3 has 15 residues. The CDR3 nucleotides are TGTGCCACCAGTCCCTCGGTAGGAGAGGTCGGGGAGCTGTTTTTT. Amino acid sequence: CATSPSVGEVGELFF.

The chain joins TRBV6-5 to TRBJ2-5; 11 nucleotides align to TRBD1. CDR1 is MNHEY and CDR2 is SVGAGI in the germline V gene. J lost 5 bases, V lost 6 bases, and 5 bases had no gene match. This CDR3 has 14 residues. This CDR3 is CASSRTGGTETQYF. The CDR3 DNA reads as TGTGCCAGCAGCAGGACAGGGGGCACGGAGACCCAGTACTTC.

In nucleotides, the CDR3 is TGTGCCAGCAGACAGGGGGCAGATTCACCCCTCCACTTT. Translation: CASRQGADSPLHF. This chain joins TRBV7-2 and TRBJ1-6; TRBD1 matches 9 bases. This CDR3 is 13 amino acids long. Germline lookup yields CDR1 SGHTA and CDR2 FQGNSA. Trimming took 6 bases from V and 8 from J; bases not matched to a gene: 2.

The chain links TRBV7-9 to TRBJ1-6; no clear D gene. The germline V gene has CDR1 SEHNR and CDR2 FQNEAQ (reference sequence). CDR3 size: 15 residues. Trimming removed 1 base at V and 7 bases at J, with 11 bases between. CDR3 coding DNA: TGTGCCAGCAGCTTAGAATCCGTGAGAAATTCACCCCTCCACTTT. Its translation: CASSLESVRNSPLHF.

J is TRBJ2-5 and V is TRBV3-1 (or the pseudogene TRBV3-2), with TRBD2 as a possible D gene (6 bases). In germline, CDR1 is LGHDT, CDR2 YNNKEL (reference sequence). The germline V and J ends were trimmed by 0 bases and 7 bases, with 9 bases remaining between them. The CDR3 spans 13 residues. Here the CDR3 reads CASSQERLGTQYF. As DNA, the CDR3 is TGTGCCAGCAGCCAAGAGAGACTAGGGACCCAGTACTTC.

The J gene is TRBJ1-5, the V gene TRBV7-8, with D possibly TRBD1 on 6 matching bases. V was shortened by 5 bases and J by 0 bases, with 11 bases between the two germline ends. Germline V gene sequence: CDR1 SGHVS, CDR2 FQNEAQ. The CDR3 runs 15 residues. CDR3 sequence: CASSPPGHSNQPQHF. DNA of the CDR3: TGTGCCAGCAGCCCGCCGGGACATAGCAATCAGCCCCAGCATTTT.

The J gene is TRBJ2-1, the V gene TRBV11-3; maybe TRBD2 (5 bases). The CDR3 is 14 residues long. Deletions cut 2 bases from V and 7 bases from J, with 12 bases between. CDR1 SGHNT and CDR2 YENEEA come from the germline V gene. CDR3 loop: CASSLRGKRNEQFF. CDR3 nucleotides: TGTGCCAGCAGCTTACGGGGAAAGAGGAATGAGCAGTTCTTC.

V usage is TRBV29-1 and J usage is TRBJ1-1, with TRBD1 matching over 11 bases. The CDR3 contains 12 residues. J lost 4 bases, V lost 8 bases, and 3 bases had no gene match. Per germline, CDR1 SQVTM and CDR2 ANQGSEA. The CDR3 nucleotides are TGCAGCTCGGGGACAGGGGGCACTGAAGCTTTCTTT. This encodes CSSGTGGTEAFF.

The CDR3 nucleotides read TGTGCCAGCAGCTTAGGGACAGGGAAGGGTTCACCCCTCCACTTT. This sequence encodes CASSLGTGKGSPLHF. The chain links TRBV5-4 to TRBJ1-6; 9 nucleotides line up with TRBD1. The CDR3 totals 15 residues. Germline trimming cut 2 bases from V and 9 bases from J; bases unmatched to any gene: 6. Looked up from germline, CDR1 is SGHNT and CDR2 is YYREEE (reference sequence).

The chain is built from TRBV7-2 and TRBJ1-6; weak D call: TRBD1 (5 bases). CDR1 SGHTA and CDR2 FQGNSA come from the germline V gene. V lost 2 bases and J lost 7, with 24 bases in between. The CDR3 runs to 19 residues. The CDR3 loop is CASSLNVGGAPGGNSPLHF. CDR3 sequence (DNA): TGTGCCAGCAGCTTAAACGTCGGTGGGGCTCCGGGGGGGAATTCACCCCTCCACTTT.

The genes are TRBV13 and TRBJ2-1; tentative D call: TRBD2 (6 bases). V was clipped by 4 bases and J by 0 bases, with 16 bases between them. This CDR3 region has 17 residues. Per the germline V gene, CDR1 is PRHDT and CDR2 is FYEKMQ (reference sequence). The DNA for the CDR3 is TGTGCCAGCAGCTCCCCCTTTAGCGGAAGCTCCTACAATGAGCAGTTCTTC. This encodes CASSSPFSGSSYNEQFF. The full variable domain, rest sourced from reference TRBV13 and TRBJ2-1, is AAGVIQSPRHLIKEKRETATLKCYPIPRHDTVYWYQQGPGQDPQFLISFYEKMQSDKGSIPDRFSAQQFSDYHSELNMSSLELGDSALYFCASSSPFSGSSYNEQFFGPGTRLTVL.

This clone has just a few counts. This chain uses TRBV28 with TRBJ2-1, with a tentative D call TRBD2 (5 bases). This CDR3 comprises 15 residues. Trimming removed 5 bases from V and 0 bases from J, with 11 bases in between. Germline CDR1 reads MDHEN; CDR2 reads SYDVKM. Written as DNA, the CDR3 is TGTGCCAGCAGTATCGCGGGTTACTCCTACAATGAGCAGTTCTTC. Translation gives CASSIAGYSYNEQFF.

The V and J genes are TRBV9 and TRBJ2-1; tentative D call: TRBD2 (5 bases). The CDR3 sequence is 13 residues long. Germline CDR1 and CDR2: SGDLS and YYNGEE. V lost 1 base to trimming and J lost 6 bases, with 8 bases between them. CDR3 region: CASSVLGSNEQFF. The CDR3 DNA reads as TGTGCCAGCAGCGTATTGGGGAGCAATGAGCAGTTCTTC.

This CDR3 is CASTSRDRRTDTQYF. The CDR3 DNA reads TGTGCCAGTACGAGCCGGGACAGACGCACAGATACGCAGTATTTT. The chain employs TRBV19 and TRBJ2-3; 7 bases are a match to TRBD1. From germline, CDR1 is LNHDA and CDR2 SQIVND (reference sequence). CDR3 length: 15 residues. With V trimmed by 7 bases and J by 1 base, 8 bases remained unmatched.

J is TRBJ2-3 and V is TRBV18; D uncertain. Germline values: CDR1 KGHSH, CDR2 LQKENI. Deletions cut 3 bases from V and 0 bases from J, with 7 bases between. This CDR3 has 14 residues. The CDR3 coding sequence is TGTGCCAGCTCACCGTCGCAGAGCACAGATACGCAGTATTTT. This gives the protein CASSPSQSTDTQYF. Full variable domain (rest looked up from reference TRBV18 and TRBJ2-3): NAGVMQNPRHLVRRRGQEARLRCSPMKGHSHVYWYRQLPEEGLKFMVYLQKENIIDESGMPKERFSAEFPKEGPSILRIQQVVRGDSAAYFCASSPSQSTDTQYFGPGTRLTVL.

The chain employs TRBV3-1 (or the pseudogene TRBV3-2) and TRBJ2-4; D not resolved. The V end lost 1 base, the J end lost 0 bases, and 10 bases lay between the germline ends. The CDR3 has 16 residues. Germline V CDR1 and CDR2: LGHDT, YNNKEL (reference sequence). The CDR3 DNA follows: TGTGCCAGCAGCCAAGGGCAGTCTTTAGCCAAAAACATTCAGTACTTC. Its translation: CASSQGQSLAKNIQYF.

The V and J genes are TRBV7-9 and TRBJ1-1; 9 bases map to TRBD1. Germline CDR1 SEHNR, CDR2 FQNEAQ (reference sequence). This CDR3 has 17 amino acids. After removal of 4 bases from V and 1 base from J, the junction contained 10 bases not matched to a gene. The CDR3 loop is CASSSGQGGRPNTEAFF. The CDR3, as DNA: TGTGCCAGCAGCTCGGGACAGGGAGGGAGGCCGAACACTGAAGCTTTCTTT.